This TCR beta chain was captured in a study of blood T cell repertoires in COVID-19. Study-level background: Acute-phase and convalescent COVID-19 samples originated in the United States, Italy and Spain. The cDNA or gDNA used as material had been derived from T cells, B-cell-depleted T cells, or PBMCs.

Per the germline V gene, CDR1 is GTSNPN and CDR2 is SVGIG (reference sequence). Trimming at V came to 3 bases and at J to 2 bases, leaving 3 bases not matched to a gene. The CDR3 spans 15 residues. How the authors handled the data: Scientists estimated how many nucleated cells there were by amplifying reference gene primers. Produced via immunoSEQ multiplex PCR; TCRdb's table is partial and in-frame only. D and trimming were read from the DNA, whereas the V and J calls and clone size are those reported in that table. The sample shows fewer than 100,000 clones, around nine tenths of them seen only once.

This sequence was found in a man aged 45-65 years with acute or convalescent COVID-19. Sequencing was carried out using peripheral blood. J is TRBJ2-7 and V is TRBV30; 14 bases match TRBD2. The CDR3 loop is CAWRTSGRDTYEQYF. The CDR3 region has the DNA TGTGCCTGGAGGACTAGCGGGAGGGATACCTACGAGCAGTACTTC.